This is a list of T cell receptor beta chains from one sample in a study of blood T cell repertoires in COVID-19. Clones were read by immunoSEQ multiplex PCR, and TCRdb kept only the in-frame ones, dropping some. The table has about 160,000 clones, around 80% seen once. Input material: peripheral blood. The receptor set was obtained from a woman aged 55-70 years with acute or convalescent COVID-19. Both conserved end residues are part of each CDR3. Fields, in order: CDR3 protein, CDR3 DNA, V gene, clone size, J gene, D gene. D genes are given only for firm matches. Rows give clone size only sometimes, using once, few, many, or a class for an expanded clone.

CDR3aa: CASSIVGGQGAPHYGYTF; CDR3nt: TGTGCCAGTAGTATCGTGGGGGGCCAGGGGGCGCCCCACTATGGCTACACCTTC; v_gene: TRBV19; abundance: -; j_gene: TRBJ1-2; d_gene: TRBD1
CDR3aa: CAWSDTSGGQETQYF; CDR3nt: TGTGCCTGGAGTGATACTAGCGGGGGTCAAGAGACCCAGTACTTC; v_gene: TRBV30; abundance: -; j_gene: TRBJ2-5; d_gene: TRBD2
CDR3aa: CASSSSGGAYNEQFF; CDR3nt: TGTGCCAGCAGTTCAAGCGGGGGGGCGTACAATGAGCAGTTCTTC; v_gene: TRBV2; abundance: once; j_gene: TRBJ2-1; d_gene: TRBD2
CDR3aa: CAISEAGSAGQPQHF; CDR3nt: TGTGCCATCAGTGAGGCAGGGAGCGCGGGACAGCCCCAGCATTTT; v_gene: TRBV10-3; abundance: -; j_gene: TRBJ1-5; d_gene: -
CDR3aa: CASSLRGGAETDTQYF; CDR3nt: TGCGCCAGCAGCCTTCGAGGGGGGGCTGAAACAGATACGCAGTATTTT; v_gene: TRBV4-1; abundance: -; j_gene: TRBJ2-3; d_gene: -
CDR3aa: CASSIGGYNSPLHF; CDR3nt: TGTGCCAGTAGTATCGGTGGTTATAATTCACCCCTCCACTTT; v_gene: TRBV19; abundance: -; j_gene: TRBJ1-6; d_gene: -
CDR3aa: CASSRDSKGAFF; CDR3nt: TGTGCCAGCAGTCGGGACTCCAAGGGGGCTTTCTTT; v_gene: TRBV5-4; abundance: -; j_gene: TRBJ1-1; d_gene: -
CDR3aa: CASSSRGGSTDTQYF; CDR3nt: TGTGCCAGCAGCTCGCGGGGGGGAAGCACAGATACGCAGTATTTT; v_gene: TRBV3-1/TRBV3-2; abundance: -; j_gene: TRBJ2-3; d_gene: TRBD2
CDR3aa: CASSPGTGGSDEQFF; CDR3nt: TGCGCCAGCAGCCCCGGGACAGGGGGCTCGGATGAGCAGTTCTTC; v_gene: TRBV5-1; abundance: few; j_gene: TRBJ2-1; d_gene: TRBD1
CDR3aa: CASSYFLDTQYF; CDR3nt: TGTGCCAGCAGTTATTTCCTGGATACGCAGTATTTT; v_gene: TRBV6-2/TRBV6-3; abundance: -; j_gene: TRBJ2-3; d_gene: -
CDR3aa: CASSQDVGQGFSYEQYF; CDR3nt: TGCGCCAGCAGCCAAGATGTCGGACAGGGATTCTCCTACGAGCAGTACTTC; v_gene: TRBV4-3; abundance: -; j_gene: TRBJ2-7; d_gene: TRBD1
CDR3aa: CASSQDPGQGMMANEKLFF; CDR3nt: TGCGCCAGCAGCCAAGATCCAGGACAGGGCATGATGGCTAATGAAAAACTGTTTTTT; v_gene: TRBV4-3; abundance: -; j_gene: TRBJ1-4; d_gene: TRBD1
CDR3aa: CASSLGTVSGNTIYF; CDR3nt: TGTGCCAGCAGCCTTGGCACAGTCTCTGGAAACACCATATATTTT; v_gene: TRBV7-9; abundance: -; j_gene: TRBJ1-3; d_gene: -
CDR3aa: CASSSGYSYEQYF; CDR3nt: TGCGCCAGCAGCTCGGGATATTCCTACGAGCAGTACTTC; v_gene: TRBV5-1; abundance: few; j_gene: TRBJ2-7; d_gene: -
CDR3aa: CASSLVAGGLKTQYF; CDR3nt: TGTGCCAGCAGCCTCGTAGCGGGGGGCCTGAAGACCCAGTACTTC; v_gene: TRBV3-1/TRBV3-2; abundance: -; j_gene: TRBJ2-5; d_gene: TRBD2
CDR3aa: CASSPTGANTEAFF; CDR3nt: TGCGCCAGCAGCCCGACAGGGGCAAACACTGAAGCTTTCTTT; v_gene: TRBV4-1; abundance: -; j_gene: TRBJ1-1; d_gene: TRBD1
CDR3aa: CAIRDTLTGELFF; CDR3nt: TGTGCCATTAGGGACACACTCACCGGGGAGCTGTTTTTT; v_gene: TRBV19; abundance: -; j_gene: TRBJ2-2; d_gene: -
CDR3aa: CASSRKAAGSYNEQFF; CDR3nt: TGTGCCAGCAGTCGGAAGGCGGCAGGGTCCTACAATGAGCAGTTCTTC; v_gene: TRBV6-2/TRBV6-3; abundance: -; j_gene: TRBJ2-1; d_gene: -
CDR3aa: CASSEALDVFRGPSSYEQYF; CDR3nt: TGTGCCAGCAGTGAAGCGCTTGATGTATTCAGGGGCCCAAGCTCCTACGAGCAGTACTTC; v_gene: TRBV2; abundance: -; j_gene: TRBJ2-7; d_gene: -
CDR3aa: CASSLAGVGNTEAFF; CDR3nt: TGTGCCAGCAGCTTAGCAGGAGTCGGGAACACTGAAGCTTTCTTT; v_gene: TRBV7-6; abundance: -; j_gene: TRBJ1-1; d_gene: -
CDR3aa: CASSLNGGKDTQYF; CDR3nt: TGTGCCAGCAGCTTGAACGGGGGAAAAGATACGCAGTATTTT; v_gene: TRBV11-2; abundance: -; j_gene: TRBJ2-3; d_gene: -
CDR3aa: CASSGQGNSPLHF; CDR3nt: TGTGCCAGCAGCGGACAGGGGAATTCACCCCTCCACTTT; v_gene: TRBV5-6; abundance: few; j_gene: TRBJ1-6; d_gene: TRBD1
CDR3aa: CASSLRGGGRYEQYF; CDR3nt: TGTGCCAGCAGCTTACGGGGCGGGGGGCGCTACGAGCAGTACTTC; v_gene: TRBV7-2; abundance: -; j_gene: TRBJ2-7; d_gene: TRBD2
CDR3aa: CASDQGADNSPLHF; CDR3nt: TGTGCCAGCGACCAGGGGGCGGATAATTCACCCCTCCACTTT; v_gene: TRBV11-2; abundance: -; j_gene: TRBJ1-6; d_gene: TRBD1
CDR3aa: CASSFPGAPLHF; CDR3nt: TGTGCCAGCAGCTTCCCAGGGGCACCCCTCCACTTT; v_gene: TRBV5-4; abundance: -; j_gene: TRBJ1-6; d_gene: -
CDR3aa: CASSEGRVNTEAFF; CDR3nt: TGCGCCAGCAGTGAGGGCAGGGTGAACACTGAAGCTTTCTTT; v_gene: TRBV10-1; abundance: -; j_gene: TRBJ1-1; d_gene: -
CDR3aa: CASSPPGQRRTGELFF; CDR3nt: TGTGCCAGCAGTCCACCGGGACAAAGGAGGACCGGGGAGCTGTTTTTT; v_gene: TRBV28; abundance: -; j_gene: TRBJ2-2; d_gene: -
CDR3aa: CASSDLGGRSETQYF; CDR3nt: TGTGCCAGTAGCGATCTCGGGGGGAGGTCGGAGACCCAGTACTTC; v_gene: TRBV19; abundance: -; j_gene: TRBJ2-5; d_gene: TRBD2
CDR3aa: CSVVNSYEQYF; CDR3nt: TGCAGCGTTGTAAACAGCTACGAGCAGTACTTC; v_gene: TRBV29-1; abundance: -; j_gene: TRBJ2-7; d_gene: -
CDR3aa: CASSQGQSEKLFF; CDR3nt: TGCGCCAGCAGCCAGGGGCAGAGTGAAAAACTGTTTTTT; v_gene: TRBV4-1; abundance: once; j_gene: TRBJ1-4; d_gene: -
CDR3aa: CASSWDRGTGELFF; CDR3nt: TGCGCCAGCAGTTGGGACAGGGGCACCGGGGAGCTGTTTTTT; v_gene: TRBV10-1; abundance: -; j_gene: TRBJ2-2; d_gene: TRBD1
CDR3aa: CASQRSTGAQYF; CDR3nt: TGTGCCAGCCAAAGATCGACAGGGGCGCAGTACTTC; v_gene: TRBV25-1; abundance: -; j_gene: TRBJ2-7; d_gene: TRBD1
CDR3aa: CASSLGASYGYTF; CDR3nt: TGTGCCAGCAGCTTGGGGGCTAGCTATGGCTACACCTTC; v_gene: TRBV7-2; abundance: few; j_gene: TRBJ1-2; d_gene: -
CDR3aa: CASGDRNPNTEAFF; CDR3nt: TGCGCCAGCGGGGACAGGAACCCGAACACTGAAGCTTTCTTT; v_gene: TRBV10-2; abundance: -; j_gene: TRBJ1-1; d_gene: TRBD1
CDR3aa: CASSYGQGSTPLHF; CDR3nt: TGTGCCAGCAGTTACGGGCAGGGTTCAACACCCCTCCACTTT; v_gene: TRBV6-2/TRBV6-3; abundance: -; j_gene: TRBJ1-6; d_gene: -
CDR3aa: CATSRTGRSTDTQYF; CDR3nt: TGTGCCACCAGTAGGACAGGTCGATCCACAGATACGCAGTATTTT; v_gene: TRBV24-1; abundance: -; j_gene: TRBJ2-3; d_gene: TRBD1
CDR3aa: CASSPYYGTGSTGELFF; CDR3nt: TGTGCCAGCAGCCCGTACTACGGGACAGGGTCCACCGGGGAGCTGTTTTTT; v_gene: TRBV7-9; abundance: -; j_gene: TRBJ2-2; d_gene: TRBD1
CDR3aa: CASSSPGTSTNEKLFF; CDR3nt: TGTGCCAGCAGTTCGCCCGGGACATCAACTAATGAAAAACTGTTTTTT; v_gene: TRBV27; abundance: -; j_gene: TRBJ1-4; d_gene: -
CDR3aa: CASSIMDSYEQYF; CDR3nt: TGTGCCAGCAGCATAATGGACAGTTACGAGCAGTACTTC; v_gene: TRBV12-3/TRBV12-4; abundance: -; j_gene: TRBJ2-7; d_gene: -
CDR3aa: CALFMRGTKTGELFF; CDR3nt: TGTGCCCTTTTTATGCGGGGGACAAAAACCGGGGAGCTGTTTTTT; v_gene: TRBV5-4; abundance: -; j_gene: TRBJ2-2; d_gene: -
CDR3aa: CASSPGTNTGELFF; CDR3nt: TGTGCCAGCAGTCCGGGAACCAACACCGGGGAGCTGTTTTTT; v_gene: TRBV7-2; abundance: -; j_gene: TRBJ2-2; d_gene: -
CDR3aa: CASWSSYNSPLHF; CDR3nt: TGTGCCAGCTGGAGCTCCTATAATTCACCCCTCCACTTT; v_gene: TRBV6-1; abundance: -; j_gene: TRBJ1-6; d_gene: -
CDR3aa: CASSYGRGQGREANEKLFF; CDR3nt: TGTGCCAGCAGCTACGGACGCGGACAGGGGCGCGAAGCTAATGAAAAACTGTTTTTT; v_gene: TRBV5-6; abundance: -; j_gene: TRBJ1-4; d_gene: TRBD1
CDR3aa: CASSPGPANYGYTF; CDR3nt: TGTGCCAGCTCACCAGGGCCCGCTAACTATGGCTACACCTTC; v_gene: TRBV18; abundance: once; j_gene: TRBJ1-2; d_gene: -
CDR3aa: CASSYMNTEAFF; CDR3nt: TGTGCCAGCAGTTATATGAACACTGAAGCTTTCTTT; v_gene: TRBV12-3/TRBV12-4; abundance: -; j_gene: TRBJ1-1; d_gene: -
CDR3aa: CASSMGLGQSRGGYTF; CDR3nt: TGTGCCAGTAGTATGGGTCTCGGACAGAGCCGGGGTGGCTACACCTTC; v_gene: TRBV19; abundance: -; j_gene: TRBJ1-2; d_gene: -